This T cell receptor (beta chain) was sequenced in a study of blood T cell repertoires in COVID-19. Only one count was recorded for this clone. The CDR3 is made up of 10 amino acids. V lost 4 bases to trimming and J lost 12 bases, with 9 bases between them. The germline V gene has CDR1 LNHDA and CDR2 SQIVND (reference sequence). As processed by the authors: Reference gene primers were amplified, and this amplification served to estimate nucleated cell counts. Assay used: immunoSEQ multiplex PCR; TCRdb lists only in-frame clones, some missing. The V and J calls and clone size were taken over from that table, and D and trimming were inferred from the DNA. Among around 340,000 clones, approximately 86% were seen once, and the ten largest hold less than 9%.

The sequence was collected from an older woman with COVID-19, enrolled during active disease. V is TRBV19 and J is TRBJ1-1; D uncertain. Sequencing used peripheral blood. The CDR3 spells CASSKWATFF. The CDR3 DNA sequence: TGTGCCAGTAGTAAATGGGCAACTTTCTTT.